The following is a T cell receptor beta chain sequence with its context. Its antigen remains unidentified. The data stem from a study of cytomegalovirus exposure and HLA in healthy donors. Study observations and caveats: Based on reports, TCR beta sequences accurately predicted HLA-A and HLA-B alleles for most subjects. Later analysis placed DRB1 highest and HLA-C lowest in TCR association rates, which differed by HLA locus. Later, an analysis found that common viral pathogens appeared to be linked with several of the most significant clusters.

13 Jbeta primers and 60 Vbeta primers were used for the PCR. In the authors' workflow: In a later analysis, 8.5 million to 14 million of approximately 86 million unique beta chains occurred in at least two donors. This table comes from immunoSEQ multiplex PCR, and its TCRdb copy is limited to in-frame clones, with some not included. V and J calls and clone size come straight from that table; D and trimming were deduced from the DNA. The sample carries under 250,000 clones, 79% recorded once. The CDR3 runs 13 residues. Germline V CDR1 and CDR2: MGHRA, YSYEKL. V was pared by 4 bases and J by 3 bases, with 10 bases between.

The TCR comes from a woman in her twenties or thirties in good health and CMV-seropositive. Sequences were obtained from PBMCs. This chain connects TRBV4-1 to TRBJ2-7, with a possible D match to TRBD2 (6 bases). In DNA form, the CDR3 reads TGCGCCAGCAGCCCATGGGAGGACTACGAGCAGTACTTC. Translation: CASSPWEDYEQYF.